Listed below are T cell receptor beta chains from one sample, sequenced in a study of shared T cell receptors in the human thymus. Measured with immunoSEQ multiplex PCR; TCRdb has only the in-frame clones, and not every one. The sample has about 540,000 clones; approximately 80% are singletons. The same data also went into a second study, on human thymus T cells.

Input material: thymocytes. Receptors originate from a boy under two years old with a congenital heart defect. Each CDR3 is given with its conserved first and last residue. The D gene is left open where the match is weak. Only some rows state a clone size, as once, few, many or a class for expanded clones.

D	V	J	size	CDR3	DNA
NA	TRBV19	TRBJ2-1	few	CASRGHRGNEQFF	TGTGCCAGTAGGGGACATCGGGGCAATGAGCAGTTCTTC
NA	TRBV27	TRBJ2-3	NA	CASSYRADTQYF	TGTGCCAGCAGTTACCGGGCAGATACGCAGTATTTT
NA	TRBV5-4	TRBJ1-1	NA	CASSAGQNTEAFF	TGTGCCAGCAGCGCAGGACAGAACACTGAAGCTTTCTTT
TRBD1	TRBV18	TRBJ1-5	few	CASSRSSTGNGNQPQHF	TGTGCCAGCTCACGATCCTCGACAGGGAATGGCAATCAGCCCCAGCATTTT
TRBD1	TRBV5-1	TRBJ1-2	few	CASSLVGTAGYGYTF	TGCGCCAGCAGCTTGGTGGGGACAGCCGGATACGGCTACACCTTC
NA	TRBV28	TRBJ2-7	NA	CASSLSGSWDEQYF	TGTGCCAGCAGTTTATCCGGGAGTTGGGACGAGCAGTACTTC
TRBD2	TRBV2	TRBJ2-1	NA	CASSEAGSGSSYNEQFF	TGTGCCAGCAGTGAAGCAGGTAGCGGGAGTTCCTACAATGAGCAGTTCTTC
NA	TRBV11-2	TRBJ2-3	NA	CASSWGRLSTDTQYF	TGTGCCAGCAGCTGGGGCAGACTTAGCACAGATACGCAGTATTTT
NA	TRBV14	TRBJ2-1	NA	CASSQRTLPWFF	TGTGCCAGCAGCCAGAGGACACTACCTTGGTTCTTC
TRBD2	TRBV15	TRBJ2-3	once	CATSRAVAGGITDTQYF	TGTGCCACCAGCAGAGCCGTAGCGGGAGGGATCACAGATACGCAGTATTTT
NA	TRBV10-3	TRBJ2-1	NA	CAISTSGNTYNEQFF	TGTGCCATCAGTACCTCCGGGAACACCTACAATGAGCAGTTCTTC
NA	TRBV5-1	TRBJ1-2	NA	CASSLDYVEFNTF	TGCGCCAGCAGCTTGGATTATGTTGAGTTCAACACCTTC
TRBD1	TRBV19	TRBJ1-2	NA	CASRAGGSYGYTF	TGTGCCAGTAGGGCAGGGGGAAGCTATGGCTACACCTTC
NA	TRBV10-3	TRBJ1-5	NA	CAPNGGAGSNQPQHF	TGTGCCCCCAATGGAGGGGCGGGGAGCAATCAGCCCCAGCATTTT
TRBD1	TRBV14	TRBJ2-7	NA	CASSQEGQPLYFYEQYF	TGTGCCAGCAGCCAAGAGGGACAGCCACTTTACTTCTACGAGCAGTACTTC
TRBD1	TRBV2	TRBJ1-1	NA	CASRAEPVGQEEAFF	TGTGCCAGCAGGGCGGAGCCTGTCGGACAGGAAGAAGCTTTCTTT
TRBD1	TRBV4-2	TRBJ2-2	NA	CASSQEFLAGQGFSGELFF	TGTGCCAGCAGCCAAGAATTTCTTGCGGGACAGGGTTTTTCCGGGGAGCTGTTTTTT
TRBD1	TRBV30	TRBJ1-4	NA	CAWSETGRYEKLFF	TGTGCCTGGAGTGAGACAGGGAGGTATGAAAAACTGTTTTTT
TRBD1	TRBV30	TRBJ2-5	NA	CALTLKGTEETQYF	TGTGCCTTGACGTTAAAAGGGACAGAAGAGACCCAGTACTTC
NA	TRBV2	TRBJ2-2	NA	CASRRKGNTGELFF	TGTGCCAGCAGAAGAAAAGGGAACACCGGGGAGCTGTTTTTC
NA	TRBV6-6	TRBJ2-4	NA	CASSYRGEGRVIQYF	TGTGCCAGCAGTTACAGGGGGGAGGGCCGAGTCATTCAGTACTTC
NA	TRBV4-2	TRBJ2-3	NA	CASSPGGGGADTQYF	TGTGCCAGCAGCCCAGGAGGGGGGGGAGCAGATACGCAGTATTTT
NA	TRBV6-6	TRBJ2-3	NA	CASSYRTGDGTDTQYF	TGTGCCAGCAGTTACCGCACAGGAGATGGCACAGATACGCAGTATTTT
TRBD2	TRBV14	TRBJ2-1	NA	CASSQAGPRTRALNEQFF	TGTGCCAGCAGCCAGGCCGGCCCAAGGACTAGAGCATTAAATGAGCAGTTCTTC
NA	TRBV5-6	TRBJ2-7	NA	CASSFLRGSTRHYEQYF	TGTGCCAGCAGCTTTCTGAGGGGCTCGACTAGACACTACGAGCAGTACTTC
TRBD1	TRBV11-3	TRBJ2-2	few	CASSLVRDRAGELFF	TGTGCCAGCAGCTTAGTACGGGACAGGGCCGGGGAGCTGTTTTTT
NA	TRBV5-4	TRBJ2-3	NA	CASKQWGGRTDTQYF	TGTGCCAGCAAACAGTGGGGGGGGCGCACAGATACGCAGTATTTT
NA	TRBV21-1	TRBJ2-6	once	CASNGTGTSGAGRSGANVLTF	TGTGCCAGCAACGGGACCGGGACTAGCGGGGCGGGCCGGTCTGGGGCCAACGTCCTGACTTTC